One and the same sample provided the 12 T cell receptor beta chains below, sequenced in a study of cytomegalovirus exposure and HLA in healthy donors. Researchers ran the PCR with 60 Vbeta and 13 Jbeta primers. Profiled with immunoSEQ multiplex PCR; TCRdb holds only in-frame clones, not every one. Found here are 130,000 or so clones, about 72% of them singletons; the top ten hold 1.4% to 1.5%. The material sequenced was PBMCs. These receptor sequences come from a female donor in good health and CMV-seronegative.

The V call is TRBV4-1, the J call TRBJ2-5; tentatively, D is TRBD1 (5 bases). The ends were cut back, 0 bases at V and 2 bases at J, with 10 bases in the middle. The germline gives CDR1 MGHRA, CDR2 YSYEKL. The CDR3 has 15 residues. CDR3 in amino acids: CASSQDQGRQETQYF. The CDR3 DNA reads TGCGCCAGCAGCCAAGATCAGGGCAGGCAAGAGACCCAGTACTTC.

The chain recombines TRBV5-1 with TRBJ1-1, with no clear D. The CDR3 has 14 amino acids. V dropped 4 bases and J dropped 1 base, with 11 bases sitting between them. Germline V CDR1 and CDR2: SGHRS, YFSETQ. The CDR3 coding sequence is TGCGCCAGCAGCCGTCTGAGTACGAACACTGAAGCTTTCTTT. As protein: CASSRLSTNTEAFF.

The genes are TRBV27 and TRBJ2-3; D is undetermined. CDR1 MNHEY and CDR2 SMNVEV come from the germline V gene (reference sequence). The V and J ends lost 2 bases and 1 base respectively, with 7 bases between them. The CDR3 covers 14 residues. The CDR3 nucleotides are TGTGCCAGCAGTTTACGGCAGGGCACAGATACGCAGTATTTT. As protein: CASSLRQGTDTQYF.

The chain has TRBV4-1 and TRBJ2-5, with 13 bases matching TRBD2. Per germline, CDR1 MGHRA and CDR2 YSYEKL. The CDR3 spans 21 residues. V shed 3 bases, J shed 3 bases, and the junction held 19 bases outside the gene matches. CDR3 nucleotide sequence: TGCGCCAGCAGCCACGGCTCGCTACTAGCGGGAGGGCTGAGAGGGAAAGAGACCCAGTACTTC. It codes for CASSHGSLLAGGLRGKETQYF.

The genes are TRBV28 and TRBJ1-3, with a possible D match to TRBD1 (5 bases). The germline V and J ends were trimmed by 5 bases and 0 bases, with 11 bases remaining between them. Germline values: CDR1 MDHEN, CDR2 SYDVKM. There are 15 residues in the CDR3. CDR3 in DNA: TGTGCCAGCAGTCTTGGAAGGGGCTCTGGAAACACCATATATTTT. Translated: CASSLGRGSGNTIYF.

This clone has only a few counts. V gene TRBV6-1 combines with J gene TRBJ1-1; TRBD1 matches 8 bases. Trimming took 6 bases from V and 4 from J; bases not matched to a gene: 10. CDR1 is MNHNS and CDR2 is SASEGT in the germline V gene. The CDR3 extends over 15 amino acids. CDR3 sequence: CASSALQGASTEAFF. The CDR3 bases are TGTGCCAGCAGCGCCCTCCAGGGGGCGAGCACTGAAGCTTTCTTT.

This clone was counted a single time. The V gene is TRBV4-3, the J gene TRBJ2-1, with D unresolved. Germline V gene data show CDR1 as LGHNA and CDR2 as YSLEER. Trimming cost V 0 bases and J 0 bases, with 6 bases left between them. This CDR3 comprises 15 residues. CDR3 loop: CASSQDFYSYNEQFF. CDR3 bases: TGCGCCAGCAGCCAAGATTTTTACTCCTACAATGAGCAGTTCTTC.

This clone was counted a single time. The CDR3 region has the DNA TGTGCCAGCAGCGAGGCCGGGACAGGGGTCGACAGTCAGTACTTC. Protein: CASSEAGTGVDSQYF. The V and J genes are TRBV9 and TRBJ2-4; the match to TRBD1 covers 10 bases. This CDR3 spans 15 amino acids. CDR1 and CDR2 from the germline V gene are SGDLS and YYNGEE. V shed 3 bases, J shed 12 bases, and the junction held 12 bases outside the gene matches.

The count of this clone is one. The chain recombines TRBV28 with TRBJ1-2, with TRBD1 identical over 9 bases. CDR1 and CDR2 from the germline V gene are MDHEN and SYDVKM. The CDR3 length is 15 residues. The V segment lost 5 bases and the J segment 2 bases; nucleotides outside the gene matches: 6. As DNA, the CDR3 is TGTGCCAGCAGTCCTCCGGGACAGGGAAACTATGGCTACACCTTC. Its translation is CASSPPGQGNYGYTF.

Only one count was recorded for this clone. The chain carries TRBV4-1 and TRBJ2-7, with 7 bases that match TRBD2. CDR1 and CDR2 (germline): MGHRA, YSYEKL. The CDR3 has 15 amino acids. The ends lost 1 base at V and 4 bases at J; junction bases unmatched: 7. The DNA of the CDR3 is TGCGCCAGCAGCCAAGTGGGAGGGAGTACTTACGAGCAGTACTTC. This codes for CASSQVGGSTYEQYF.

The chain uses TRBV19 and TRBJ1-1; no definite D call. The CDR3 runs to 14 residues. The V gene lost 2 bases and the J gene lost 0 bases, with 7 bases spanning the gap. CDR1 is LNHDA, CDR2 SQIVND, per germline (reference sequence). The chain's CDR3 is CASSINALNTEAFF. The CDR3 DNA is TGTGCCAGTAGTATAAACGCGCTGAACACTGAAGCTTTCTTT.

This clone occurred a few times. This sequence joins TRBV5-4 and TRBJ2-1; 15 bases line up with TRBD2. Germline values: CDR1 SGHNT, CDR2 YYREEE (reference sequence). The CDR3 spans 16 residues. The trim removed 4 bases at V and 9 bases at J, leaving 8 bases unmatched. The chain's CDR3 is CASSPGTSGRRSEQFF. The CDR3 region has the DNA TGTGCCAGCAGCCCGGGGACTAGCGGGAGGAGGAGTGAGCAGTTCTTC.